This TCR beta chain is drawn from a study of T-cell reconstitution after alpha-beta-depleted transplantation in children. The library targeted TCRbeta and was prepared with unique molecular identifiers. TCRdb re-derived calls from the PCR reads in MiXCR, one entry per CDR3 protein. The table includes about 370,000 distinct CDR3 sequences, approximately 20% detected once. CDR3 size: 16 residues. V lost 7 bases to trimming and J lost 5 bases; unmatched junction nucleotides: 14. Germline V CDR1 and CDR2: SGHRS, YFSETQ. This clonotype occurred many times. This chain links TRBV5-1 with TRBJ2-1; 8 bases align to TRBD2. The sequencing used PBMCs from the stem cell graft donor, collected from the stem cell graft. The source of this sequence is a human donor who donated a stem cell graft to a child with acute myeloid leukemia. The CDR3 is CASWGQVSGSDNEQFF. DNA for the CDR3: TGCGCCAGCTGGGGCCAGGTAAGCGGGAGCGACAATGAGCAGTTCTTC. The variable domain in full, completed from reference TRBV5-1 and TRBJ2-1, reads KAGVTQTPRYLIKTRGQQVTLSCSPISGHRSVSWYQQTPGQGLQFLFEYFSETQRNKGNFPGRFSGRQFSNSRSEMNVSTLELGDSALYLCASWGQVSGSDNEQFFGPGTRLTVL.